Listed here are 21 T cell receptor beta chains from one sample, sequenced in a study of cytomegalovirus exposure and HLA in healthy donors. PCR amplification relied on 60 Vbeta primers (plus 13 Jbeta primers). Sequenced by immunoSEQ multiplex PCR; TCRdb stores in-frame clones only, minus some. The table shows roughly 100,000 clones, with over 70% occurring only once. The sequencing sample was made of PBMCs. These receptors were obtained from a middle-aged man in good health and CMV-seronegative.

The chain combines TRBV5-6 with TRBJ2-7, with D possibly TRBD1 on 5 matching bases. The germline V gene has CDR1 SGHDT and CDR2 YYEEEE. CDR3 size: 12 residues. The V gene lost 4 bases and the J gene lost 2 bases, with 7 bases spanning the gap. CDR3 DNA: TGTGCCAGCAGCGCGGACACCTACGAGCAGTACTTC. Amino acid sequence: CASSADTYEQYF.

The V call is TRBV2, the J call TRBJ2-3; the D gene is possibly TRBD1 (6 bases). The germline CDR1 and CDR2 sequences are SNHLY and FYNNEI. The CDR3 is made up of 15 amino acids. V was shortened by 3 bases and J by 2 bases, with 12 bases between the two germline ends. The CDR3 DNA is TGTGCCAGCAGTGAGTTTCAGGGGTACACAGATACGCAGTATTTT. It specifies CASSEFQGYTDTQYF.

With respect to this clone: Relative to the germline gene, one junction end is altered; a read error may explain this. The chain carries TRBV7-7 and TRBJ2-7, with 11 bases that match TRBD2. Germline-derived CDR1 and CDR2 are SSHAT and FNYEAQ (reference sequence). This CDR3 contains 15 residues. CDR3 sequence (DNA): TGTGCTAGCAGCTTGAATAGCGGGGGGGCCTACGAGCAGTACTTC. The encoded protein is CASSLNSGGAYEQYF.

This chain uses TRBV4-3 with TRBJ2-5; TRBD2 matches at 10 bases. Trimming removed 4 bases from V and 5 bases from J; junction bases left unmatched: 10. Germline values: CDR1 LGHNA, CDR2 YSLEER. This CDR3 spans 16 amino acids. Here the CDR3 DNA reads TGCGCCAGCAGCCTTGGGCCCGGGACTAGCGCCGAGACCCAGTACTTC. Its translation: CASSLGPGTSAETQYF.

The chain links TRBV27 to TRBJ2-1; 11 bases align to TRBD1. Trimming removed 5 bases from V and 14 bases from J; junction bases left unmatched: 8. This CDR3 has 13 residues. Germline V gives CDR1 MNHEY, CDR2 SMNVEV (reference sequence). CDR3 residues: CASSARPGQGEFF. The CDR3 DNA sequence: TGTGCCAGCAGTGCGCGCCCGGGACAGGGGGAGTTCTTC.

This chain connects TRBV29-1 to TRBJ2-6; 7 bases match TRBD2. J lost 4 bases, V lost 0 bases, and 6 bases had no gene match. CDR1 SQVTM and CDR2 ANQGSEA come from the germline V gene. There are 16 residues in the CDR3. Here the CDR3 DNA reads TGCAGCGTTGAAGATCGAGGGAGGGCGGGGGCCAACGTCCTGACTTTC. Translated: CSVEDRGRAGANVLTF.

The V gene is TRBV15, the J gene TRBJ2-7, with TRBD2 matching 12 bases. Per the germline V gene, CDR1 is LNHNV and CDR2 is YYDKDF (reference sequence). This CDR3 comprises 16 residues. The V and J ends lost 5 bases and 4 bases, in that order; junction bases with no gene match: 9. The CDR3 nucleotides are TGTGCCACCAGCCCAGGAGGGCTAGCGGGAGGGTACGAGCAGTACTTC. Amino acid sequence: CATSPGGLAGGYEQYF.

The J gene is TRBJ1-1, the V gene TRBV6-5, with 9 bases identical to TRBD1. CDR1 is MNHEY and CDR2 is SVGAGI in the germline V gene. J gave up 1 base and V 5 bases, and 2 bases lay outside the gene matches. The CDR3 is made up of 14 amino acids. CDR3 bases: TGTGCCAGCAGTAGGGACAGGGAGAACACTGAAGCTTTCTTT. Its protein is CASSRDRENTEAFF.

This chain links TRBV5-8 with TRBJ1-1; TRBD1 is a possible D gene (6 bases). V lost 4 bases and J lost 0, with 16 bases in between. The CDR3 runs 16 residues. Germline V gene lookup returns CDR1 SGHTS and CDR2 YDEGEE. For the CDR3, the DNA is TGTGCCAGCAGCCGGAACAGGGAACTCATGAACACTGAAGCTTTCTTT. Translating it yields CASSRNRELMNTEAFF. The full variable domain, with the rest looked up from reference TRBV5-8 and TRBJ1-1, is EAGVTQSPTHLIKTRGQQATLRCSPISGHTSVYWYQQALGLGLQFLLWYDEGEERNRGNFPPRFSGRQFPNYSSELNVNALELEDSALYLCASSRNRELMNTEAFFGQGTRLTVV.

The V and J genes are TRBV6-1 and TRBJ1-3; D is perhaps TRBD1 (6 bases). This CDR3 has 15 residues. The V gene lost 2 bases and the J gene lost 4 bases, with 12 bases spanning the gap. Germline V gene lookup returns CDR1 MNHNS and CDR2 SASEGT. The CDR3 is CASSEWEGGGNTIYF. CDR3 coding DNA: TGTGCCAGCAGTGAATGGGAGGGGGGAGGAAACACCATATATTTT.

This clone showed up just once. V usage is TRBV7-2 and J usage is TRBJ1-5, with D possibly matching TRBD1 (5 bases). V was cut by 5 bases and J by 1 base, with 9 bases left in between. CDR3 length: 14 amino acids. The germline V gene has CDR1 SGHTA and CDR2 FQGNSA. CDR3 coding DNA: TGTGCCAGCAGCCCCCGGGGGAGCAATCAGCCCCAGCATTTT. This translates into CASSPRGSNQPQHF. Combining the CDR3 with reference TRBV7-2 and TRBJ1-5 gives the whole variable domain GAGVSQSPSNKVTEKGKDVELRCDPISGHTALYWYRQSLGQGLEFLIYFQGNSAPDKSGLPSDRFSAERTGGSVSTLTIQRTQQEDSAVYLCASSPRGSNQPQHFGDGTRLSIL.

This chain links TRBV2 with TRBJ1-5; 9 nucleotides line up with TRBD1. The CDR3 is 15 amino acids. The V gene's germline CDR1 is SNHLY and CDR2 FYNNEI. Losses at the gene ends were 8 bases for V and 2 bases for J; bases not matched to a gene: 7. The CDR3 sequence is CASQGQGVGNQPQHF. In nucleotides, the CDR3 is TGTGCCAGCCAGGGACAGGGAGTTGGCAATCAGCCCCAGCATTTT. Variable domain in full (rest from reference TRBV2 and TRBJ1-5): EPEVTQTPSHQVTQMGQEVILRCVPISNHLYFYWYRQILGQKVEFLVSFYNNEISEKSEIFDDQFSVERPDGSNFTLKIRSTKLEDSAMYFCASQGQGVGNQPQHFGDGTRLSIL.

This sequence joins TRBV5-6 and TRBJ1-1; tentative D call: TRBD1 (6 bases). The V end was cut by 5 bases, the J end by 1 base, with 12 bases between. The CDR3 extends over 14 amino acids. Germline V gene lookup returns CDR1 SGHDT and CDR2 YYEEEE. The CDR3 DNA sequence: TGTGCCAGCAGTATGGAGGACAGGAACACTGAAGCTTTCTTT. The encoded protein is CASSMEDRNTEAFF.

The rearrangement uses TRBV11-3 and TRBJ1-1, with 10 bases that match TRBD1. The CDR3 sequence is 15 residues long. Germline CDR1 SGHNT, CDR2 YENEEA. V shed 5 bases, J shed 11 bases, and the junction held 14 bases outside the gene matches. The CDR3 bases are TGTGCCAGCAGCAACTCCGGGACAGGGGCCCGGGGGGCTTTCTTT. Protein sequence: CASSNSGTGARGAFF. Full variable domain (remainder filled in from reference TRBV11-3 and TRBJ1-1): EAGVVQSPRYKIIEKKQPVAFWCNPISGHNTLYWYLQNLGQGPELLIRYENEEAVDDSQLPKDRFSAERLKGVDSTLKIQPAELGDSAVYLCASSNSGTGARGAFFGQGTRLTVV.

This clone has just a few counts. V is TRBV10-1 and J is TRBJ1-5; D ambiguous. CDR3 size: 16 residues. CDR1 WNHNN and CDR2 SYGVQD come from the germline V gene (reference sequence). V shed 2 bases and J shed 0 bases, with 11 bases lying between them. CDR3 in amino acids: CASSERWRDSNQPQHF. The CDR3 DNA reads as TGCGCCAGCAGTGAGAGGTGGCGGGATAGCAATCAGCCCCAGCATTTT.

V and J are TRBV5-4 and TRBJ2-7; maybe TRBD1 (5 bases). V was trimmed by 7 bases and J by 4 bases, leaving 18 bases between them. Germline CDR1 is SGHNT and CDR2 is YYREEE (reference sequence). The length of the CDR3 is 14 residues. DNA for the CDR3: TGTGCCAGCGGACAACTGGGGTTTCCGTACGAGCAGTACTTC. It specifies CASGQLGFPYEQYF. The complete variable domain, with remaining parts taken from reference TRBV5-4 and TRBJ2-7, reads ETGVTQSPTHLIKTRGQQVTLRCSSQSGHNTVSWYQQALGQGPQFIFQYYREEENGRGNFPPRFSGLQFPNYSSELNVNALELDDSALYLCASGQLGFPYEQYFGPGTRLTVT.

CDR3 sequence reads: CASRWDRGSMNTEAFF. The CDR3 DNA sequence: TGTGCCAGCAGATGGGACAGGGGATCGATGAACACTGAAGCTTTCTTT. The chain recombines TRBV2 with TRBJ1-1; TRBD1 aligns across 10 bases. With V trimmed by 6 bases and J by 0 bases, 7 bases remained unmatched. The CDR3 loop spans 16 amino acids. Germline loops: CDR1 SNHLY, CDR2 FYNNEI. The variable domain in full, completed from reference TRBV2 and TRBJ1-1, reads EPEVTQTPSHQVTQMGQEVILRCVPISNHLYFYWYRQILGQKVEFLVSFYNNEISEKSEIFDDQFSVERPDGSNFTLKIRSTKLEDSAMYFCASRWDRGSMNTEAFFGQGTRLTVV.

This clone was seen just once. The genes are TRBV10-1 and TRBJ2-7; no clear D gene. Per germline, CDR1 WNHNN and CDR2 SYGVQD (reference sequence). Trimming stripped 5 bases from V and 2 bases from J, with 7 bases between. This CDR3 is 12 amino acids long. The CDR3 nucleotides read TGCGCCAGCAGTCGCGACACCTACGAGCAGTACTTC. Its translation: CASSRDTYEQYF.

This clone was detected only a few times. The rearrangement links TRBV5-1 to TRBJ2-1; unclear D gene. This CDR3 region has 11 residues. Trimming shortened V by 1 base and J by 7 bases, and 3 bases separated the two germline ends. CDR1 is SGHRS and CDR2 is YFSETQ in the germline V gene. The CDR3 is CASSLLNEQFF. CDR3 in DNA: TGCGCCAGCAGCTTGCTGAATGAGCAGTTCTTC.

The V gene is TRBV2, the J gene TRBJ1-2, with 7 bases identical to TRBD1. Germline lookup yields CDR1 SNHLY and CDR2 FYNNEI. The CDR3 has 13 amino acids. Losses at the gene ends were 7 bases for V and 6 bases for J; bases not matched to a gene: 8. The CDR3 spells CASTTDRVNGYTF. CDR3 nucleotide sequence: TGTGCCAGCACCACAGACAGGGTGAATGGCTACACCTTC.

In this sample, this clone turned up a few times. The chain has TRBV5-1 and TRBJ2-3; 7 bases match TRBD1. Losses at the gene ends were 2 bases for V and 0 bases for J; bases not matched to a gene: 6. The V gene's germline CDR1 is SGHRS and CDR2 YFSETQ. The CDR3 covers 16 residues. Here the CDR3 DNA reads TGCGCCAGCAGCTTCACAGGGGTGGCCAGCACAGATACGCAGTATTTT. Protein sequence: CASSFTGVASTDTQYF.